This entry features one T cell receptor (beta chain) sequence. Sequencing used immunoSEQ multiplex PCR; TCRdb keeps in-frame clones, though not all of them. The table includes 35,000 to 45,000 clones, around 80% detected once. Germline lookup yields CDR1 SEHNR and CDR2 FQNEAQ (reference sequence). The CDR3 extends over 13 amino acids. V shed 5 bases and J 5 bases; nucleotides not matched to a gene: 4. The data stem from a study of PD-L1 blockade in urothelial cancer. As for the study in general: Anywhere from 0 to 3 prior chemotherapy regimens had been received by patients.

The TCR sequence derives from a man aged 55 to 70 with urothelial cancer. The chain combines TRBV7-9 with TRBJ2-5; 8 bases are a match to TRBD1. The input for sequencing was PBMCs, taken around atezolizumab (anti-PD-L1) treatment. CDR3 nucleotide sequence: TGTGCCAGCAGCCCAGGGGGCAGCGAGACCCAGTACTTC. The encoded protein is CASSPGGSETQYF.